This T cell receptor (beta chain) was found in a study of CD4 T cells in relation to SARS-CoV-2 and coronaviruses. Notes on the study in general: In around 60% of donors, memory CD4+ clonotypes crossrecognized SARS-CoV-2 and at least one common cold coronavirus spike.

Before the COVID-19 pandemic, during about 2010-2018, CD4+ T cells were taken from unexposed donors. Isolation of CD4+ T cells took place after 10 days in culture. Unexposed-donor CD4+ T cells were probed with SARS-CoV-2 S/N and four cold-coronavirus spikes, cells permitting. The protocol was immunoSEQ multiplex PCR, while the TCRdb copy is restricted to in-frame clones and leaves out a portion. Here the sample spans under 25,000 clones, around 80% being singletons. On this clone itself: Its antigen remains unknown.

V was clipped by 6 bases and J by 7 bases, with 21 bases between them. The CDR3 sequence is 15 residues long. From germline, CDR1 is SNHLY and CDR2 FYNNEI. Specimen: CD4+ T cells from PBMCs, cultured in vitro. The receptor comes from a human donor in good health. The chain has TRBV2 and TRBJ1-2; the D gene is possibly TRBD1 (5 bases). The CDR3: CASSSELQGFSGYTF. The CDR3 DNA sequence: TGTGCCAGCAGCTCAGAGCTTCAGGGTTTTAGTGGCTACACCTTC.